The 13 T cell receptor beta chains listed next were all sequenced from one sample in a study of blood T cell repertoires in COVID-19. Only in-frame clones appear in the TCRdb table, and some are missing; sequencing was by immunoSEQ multiplex PCR. The top ten hold 2.5% to 3.5% of the sample, which has 250,000 or so clones, approximately 89% seen once. The material sequenced was PBMCs or T cells enriched from blood (not recorded which). These receptors were obtained from a woman aged 35 to 49 who had been exposed to COVID-19.

The genes are TRBV9 and TRBJ1-5; possible D gene TRBD1, 5 bases. CDR1 is SGDLS, CDR2 YYNGEE, per germline. This CDR3 spans 14 amino acids. The V gene lost 3 bases and the J gene lost 6 bases, with 13 bases spanning the gap. The CDR3: CASSALGLGQPQHF. Here the CDR3 DNA reads TGTGCCAGCAGCGCGTTGGGGCTGGGTCAGCCCCAGCATTTT.

This clone came up once. The chain links TRBV28 to TRBJ2-3, with 11 nucleotides matching TRBD2. There are 17 residues in the CDR3. Germline V gives CDR1 MDHEN, CDR2 SYDVKM. J gave up 5 bases and V 4 bases, and 11 bases lay outside the gene matches. The DNA for the CDR3 is TGTGCCAGCAGTTCCGAGTCGGCTAGCGGGGGGATAGATACGCAGTATTTT. This encodes CASSSESASGGIDTQYF.

The chain has TRBV5-4 and TRBJ1-1; tentatively, D is TRBD1 (5 bases). Between the trimmed V and J ends, which lost 0 bases and 5 bases, there was a span of 17 bases. The V gene's germline CDR1 is SGHNT and CDR2 YYREEE (reference sequence). There are 16 residues in the CDR3. CDR3 region: CASSLGGEYGGTEAFF. In nucleotides, the CDR3 is TGTGCCAGCAGCTTGGGAGGGGAATACGGGGGGACTGAAGCTTTCTTT.

The gene calls are TRBV7-2 and TRBJ2-3, with D maybe TRBD1 (6 bases). This CDR3 spans 16 amino acids. Trimming removed 5 bases from V and 0 bases from J, with 15 bases in between. Germline V CDR1 and CDR2: SGHTA, FQGNSA. In DNA form, the CDR3 reads TGTGCCAGCAGCCCCACCCACAGGGCTAGCACAGATACGCAGTATTTT. This sequence encodes CASSPTHRASTDTQYF.

At least ten counts were recorded for this clone. This chain links TRBV28 with TRBJ1-2, with 12 bases identical to TRBD1. The CDR3 loop spans 18 amino acids. Germline V gene data show CDR1 as MDHEN and CDR2 as SYDVKM. The V and J ends lost 1 base and 8 bases, in that order; junction bases with no gene match: 14. CDR3 in amino acids: CASSLYLDLGQGARGYTF. CDR3 DNA sequence: TGTGCCAGCAGTTTATACTTAGATTTGGGACAGGGGGCGAGAGGCTACACCTTC.

This clone was recorded a few times. The chain employs TRBV5-5 and TRBJ1-5; D perhaps matches TRBD1 (5 bases). Germline V lookup: CDR1 SGHKS, CDR2 YYEKEE (reference sequence). This CDR3 is 15 amino acids long. The V gene lost 4 bases and the J gene lost 7 bases, with 18 bases spanning the gap. In DNA, the CDR3 is TGTGCCAGCAGCACAGGAGGGTTCTTAGGCCAGCCCCAGCATTTT. It is translated as CASSTGGFLGQPQHF.

The chain uses TRBV28 and TRBJ1-5; D is ambiguous. The germline gives CDR1 MDHEN, CDR2 SYDVKM. Between the trimmed V and J ends, which lost 6 bases and 6 bases, there was a span of 12 bases. This CDR3 contains 13 residues. CDR3 DNA sequence: TGTGCCAGCAGCCCCCGGCGGGGTCAGCCCCAGCATTTT. Its translation is CASSPRRGQPQHF.

Only one count was recorded for this clone. V is TRBV27 and J is TRBJ2-7; TRBD1 aligns across 8 bases. The CDR3 is 20 amino acids. CDR1 MNHEY and CDR2 SMNVEV come from the germline V gene (reference sequence). V shed 2 bases and J 4 bases; nucleotides not matched to a gene: 22. The CDR3 reads CASSLGRGLRRAPTKYEQYV. CDR3 in DNA: TGTGCCAGCAGTTTAGGCAGGGGGCTTAGGAGGGCACCAACCAAGTACGAGCAGTACGTC.

This rearrangement joins TRBV7-8 to TRBJ1-3; D unresolved. CDR3 length: 14 amino acids. CDR1 is SGHVS, CDR2 FQNEAQ, per germline. The ends were cut back, 5 bases at V and 1 base at J, with 9 bases in the middle. CDR3 sequence reads: CASSPSTSGNTIYF. The CDR3 nucleotides are TGTGCCAGCAGCCCGTCGACATCTGGAAACACCATATATTTT. The whole variable domain, remainder taken from reference TRBV7-8 and TRBJ1-3, is GAGVSQSPRYKVAKRGQDVALRCDPISGHVSLFWYQQALGQGPEFLTYFQNEAQLDKSGLPSDRFFAERPEGSVSTLKIQRTQQEDSAVYLCASSPSTSGNTIYFGEGSWLTVV.

The chain is built from TRBV18 and TRBJ1-1; perhaps TRBD1 as D (6 bases). The CDR3 consists of 14 residues. V lost 1 base, J lost 2 bases, and 8 bases lay in between. Germline-derived CDR1 and CDR2 are KGHSH and LQKENI. As DNA, the CDR3 is TGTGCCAGCTCACCACAGGGGGTCAACACTGAAGCTTTCTTT. Amino acids: CASSPQGVNTEAFF. The complete variable domain, with remaining parts taken from reference TRBV18 and TRBJ1-1, reads NAGVMQNPRHLVRRRGQEARLRCSPMKGHSHVYWYRQLPEEGLKFMVYLQKENIIDESGMPKERFSAEFPKEGPSILRIQQVVRGDSAAYFCASSPQGVNTEAFFGQGTRLTVV.

The V and J genes are TRBV9 and TRBJ2-1; D perhaps matches TRBD1 (6 bases). Per germline, CDR1 SGDLS and CDR2 YYNGEE. V lost 0 bases to trimming and J lost 8 bases, with 12 bases between them. The CDR3 spans 14 residues. The CDR3 DNA reads as TGTGCCAGCAGCGTAGAACAGGGTAGAGATGAGCAGTTCTTC. Protein sequence: CASSVEQGRDEQFF.

In DNA form, the CDR3 reads TGTGCCAGCAGTGAAGTGGGGGGGGACGAGCAGTACGTC. The encoded protein is CASSEVGGDEQYV. V and J are TRBV6-1 and TRBJ2-7; 7 bases are a match to TRBD2. The V gene end was trimmed by 1 base and the J gene end by 5 bases; junction bases not matched to a gene: 2. The germline CDR1 and CDR2 sequences are MNHNS and SASEGT. This CDR3 has 13 amino acids.

The chain joins TRBV6-2 or TRBV6-3 to TRBJ1-5; D is ambiguous. V dropped 5 bases and J dropped 0 bases, with 11 bases sitting between them. The CDR3 is made up of 15 amino acids. CDR1 MNHEY and CDR2 SVGEGT come from the germline V gene. CDR3 bases: TGTGCCAGCAGTCGATGGCGGGATAGCAATCAGCCCCAGCATTTT. This codes for CASSRWRDSNQPQHF.